This T cell receptor beta chain stems from a study of shared clonotypes between healthy human individuals. TCRdb keeps only in-frame clones here, not all; method: immunoSEQ multiplex PCR. The sample consists of approximately 2.5 million clones, over 85% of them appearing once. On this clone itself: As yet, its antigen is unknown.

Trimming pared 1 base from V and 3 bases from J, leaving 16 bases between. The CDR3 runs 17 residues. The V gene's germline CDR1 is LNHDA and CDR2 SQIVND (reference sequence). Study-level points and caveats: Rarefaction revealed incomplete sorted-subset sequencing despite large depth. Genetic and exposure-history diversity was limited by the small donor number.

Adults of Caucasian background living in Nashville, Tennessee made up all donors. V usage is TRBV19 and J usage is TRBJ1-5, with D possibly being TRBD1 (5 bases). This TCR was recovered from a man younger than 35 in good health. Some clones in this sample may be carry-over from other donors' samples. Sequencing was performed on naive CD4+ T cells from PBMCs. Noted subset: CD45RA+ positively selected. The CDR3 protein is CASSIVARAGANQPQHF. In nucleotides, the CDR3 is TGTGCCAGTAGTATAGTCGCCAGGGCCGGGGCCAATCAGCCCCAGCATTTT.